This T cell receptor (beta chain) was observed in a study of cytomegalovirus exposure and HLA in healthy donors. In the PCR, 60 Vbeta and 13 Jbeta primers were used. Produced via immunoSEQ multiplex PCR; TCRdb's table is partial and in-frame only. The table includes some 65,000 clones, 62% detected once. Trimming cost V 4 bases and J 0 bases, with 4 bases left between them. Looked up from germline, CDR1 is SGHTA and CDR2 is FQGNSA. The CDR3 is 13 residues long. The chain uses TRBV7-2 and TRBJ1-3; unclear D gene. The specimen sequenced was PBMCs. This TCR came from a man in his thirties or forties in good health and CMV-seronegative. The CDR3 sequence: CASSSSSGNTIYF. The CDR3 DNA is TGTGCCAGCAGCTCCTCCTCTGGAAACACCATATATTTT. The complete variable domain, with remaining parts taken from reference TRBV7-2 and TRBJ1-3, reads GAGVSQSPSNKVTEKGKDVELRCDPISGHTALYWYRQSLGQGLEFLIYFQGNSAPDKSGLPSDRFSAERTGGSVSTLTIQRTQQEDSAVYLCASSSSSGNTIYFGEGSWLTVV.